One TCR beta chain is described in this entry. Its specificity is not known. This sample is drawn from a study of CD8+ T cells in alopecia areata. The wider study: Patients in the treated group were given tofacitinib by mouth, 5 to 10 mg twice a day. Study observations and caveats: Unlike in mice, where it was clearer, TCR sharing across patients was less clear, possibly HLA-related. Relative to normal scalp, lesional scalp, especially alopecia totalis/universalis, showed higher clonality.

cDNA prepared by RNA extraction and subsequent reverse transcription served as the template for sequencing. Assay: immunoSEQ multiplex PCR; the TCRdb copy retains only in-frame clones and omits some. The table includes about 200,000 clones, around three fifths detected once. As for treatment: oral pan-JAK inhibitor, 5-10 mg twice daily. The specimen comprised CD4+ T cells sorted from blood, sampled at week 24, from a patient treated with tofacitinib. This TCR was recovered from a human donor with alopecia areata.

CDR3 in DNA: TGTGCCAGCCCTAACCCCGGACCGAACACTGAAGCTTTCTTT. Encoded protein: CASPNPGPNTEAFF. J is TRBJ1-1 and V is TRBV7-9, with D hard to call. The CDR3 loop spans 14 amino acids. In germline, CDR1 is SEHNR, CDR2 FQNEAQ (reference sequence). The germline V and J ends were trimmed by 8 bases and 1 base, with 14 bases remaining between them. The variable domain in full, with the rest retrieved from reference TRBV7-9 and TRBJ1-1, is DTGVSQNPRHKITKRGQNVTFRCDPISEHNRLYWYRQTLGQGPEFLTYFQNEAQLEKSRLLSDRFSAERPKGSFSTLEIQRTEQGDSAMYLCASPNPGPNTEAFFGQGTRLTVV.